The clone carrying this T cell receptor (beta chain) appeared a single time. These data are taken from a study of cytotoxic CD8 clonotypes in ibrutinib-treated CLL. Germline V gene lookup returns CDR1 SEHNR and CDR2 FQNEAQ (reference sequence). V lost 7 bases and J 0 bases, leaving 10 bases between the germline ends. The CDR3 runs to 13 residues. Profiling relied on immunoSEQ multiplex PCR, and the TCRdb table lists in-frame clones only, not all of them. The table records about 160,000 clones, approximately 80% of them present only once. The origin of this receptor is a human donor with chronic lymphocytic leukemia. The chain couples TRBV7-9 to TRBJ2-7; maybe TRBD1 (5 bases). The sample consisted of PBMCs, taken after 24 months of ibrutinib treatment. The CDR3 region has the DNA TGTGCCAGCACCAATCAGGGCTCCTACGAGCAGTACTTC. Its protein product is CASTNQGSYEQYF.